The sequence of this TCR beta chain was determined in a study of a mutant IDH1 vaccine in newly diagnosed glioma. Study overall: Eight vaccinations went to patients in weeks 1, 3, 5, 7, 11, 15, 19, 23.

There are 15 residues in the CDR3. V lost 0 bases to trimming and J lost 0 bases, with 6 bases between them. The germline CDR1 and CDR2 sequences are SGHRS and YFSETQ. Data came from immunoSEQ multiplex PCR; TCRdb stores just in-frame clones and leaves some out. The sample consists of approximately 26,000 clones, approximately 88% of them appearing once. Time point of the sample: week 5, during vaccination. One vaccine dose held 300 ug of mutant IDH1 20-mer peptide and came with topical imiquimod. As for this clone: Antigen: not known.

V gene TRBV5-1 combines with J gene TRBJ2-2; possibly TRBD2 for D (5 bases). The sample was PBMCs, taken from a glioma patient whose treatment included an IDH1 peptide vaccine. This clonotype originated in a young man with glioma. In DNA, the CDR3 is TGCGCCAGCAGCTTGGGAGGGTCGAACACCGGGGAGCTGTTTTTT. Protein: CASSLGGSNTGELFF.